This T cell receptor (beta chain) was captured in a study of T cell responses to AZD1222 COVID-19 vaccine (dated by TCRdb to the early 2020s). Study-level background: Because spike-specific TCR depth and breadth did not differ between the two schedules, AZD1222 recipients who got a second dose at roughly 4 weeks were pooled with those who got a second dose at roughly 12 weeks. A total of 230 to 250 trial participants underwent TCR sequencing, of whom around 210 had received two doses of AZD1222 and about 25 had received two doses of the MenACWY control vaccine. Enrollment into the trials was organized by age into subgroups of 18-55, 56-69 and 70-plus years, and those subgroups contained roughly 150, 30 and 60 TCR-sequenced participants, respectively.

The CDR3 regions of human TCRbeta chains were analyzed by immunosequencing. For the original study's pipeline: TCRs in the repertoires were compared against a reference library of SARS-CoV-2-specific TCRs that had been generated with the MIRA antigen-specificity platform. Breadth meant the fraction of unique TCRs that were SARS-CoV-2-associated, whereas depth meant the fraction of total T cells that were SARS-CoV-2-associated. Each spike-specific TCR was assigned to its reactive spike region and to a CD4 or CD8 class using the MIRA data. Log10-transformed breadth and depth values were compared by one-way ANOVA with Sidak's multiple comparisons tests. TCRdb limited this immuneACCESS table to in-frame rearrangements with V and J called. A share of clones is missing; checked studies link under half to unresolved V genes, and the rest is unexplained. V and J calls and clone size are given by that table; D and trimming were obtained from the DNA. The table for this sample lists 150,000 or so clones; approximately 90% of them were counted only once. Around 3.2% of the sample goes to the ten largest clones.

The germline V gene sets CDR1 to MNHEY and CDR2 to SVGEGT. V and J lose 0 bases and 4 bases, and a span of 15 bases separates them. The cysteine opens and the phenylalanine closes a CDR3 of 16 amino acids. Solely the CDR3 DNA is kept, with 48 bases framed from the first base. Results and caveats for the whole study, not just this receptor: Conclusions about previously exposed vaccinees were limited because only 6 or 7 AZD1222 recipients were SARS-CoV-2 seropositive at baseline. The 56-69-year group was small, and its depth increase did not reach significance, likely because of low power. The vaccine-associated CD4 TCRs covered the entire spike protein, and the dominant responses fell in regions 160-218 and 743-854. Because no day 14 peak-response samples were available, repertoires were characterized only after the peak T cell response. Spike-specific TCR breadth and depth rose significantly after two AZD1222 doses compared with day 0 and with MenACWY recipients. Epitopes outside the regions mutated in the B.1.351 and B.1.1.7 variants were reportedly recognized by nearly half of the unique spike-specific TCRs. Participants were mostly white British and included more females than males, and it was suggested by the authors that clonal diversity may have been underestimated.

This clone has a single count. Its target antigen remains unknown. No qualities accompany the bases; no much larger clone lies one base away. Reading the label with the study, this specimen's time point is: baseline before first vaccination. Samples from vaccinated people were obtained from the UK trials COV001 and COV002, which included a single-blind randomized controlled phase 2/3 trial of AZD1222 (ChAdOx1 nCoV-19) in healthy adults. For TCRbeta chain sequencing, PBMC samples from trial participants were taken at day 0 and at day 28 after the second dose. The source was peripheral blood, collected on day 0 of AZD1222 vaccination. The chain employs TRBV6-2 or TRBV6-3 and TRBJ2-5, with no confidently assigned D gene. This sequence was found in an adult in good health. The base sequence is TGTGCCAGCAGTTACTCCCCACGAACGGGCGGAGAGACCCAGTACTTC. Its amino acids are CASSYSPRTGGETQYF.